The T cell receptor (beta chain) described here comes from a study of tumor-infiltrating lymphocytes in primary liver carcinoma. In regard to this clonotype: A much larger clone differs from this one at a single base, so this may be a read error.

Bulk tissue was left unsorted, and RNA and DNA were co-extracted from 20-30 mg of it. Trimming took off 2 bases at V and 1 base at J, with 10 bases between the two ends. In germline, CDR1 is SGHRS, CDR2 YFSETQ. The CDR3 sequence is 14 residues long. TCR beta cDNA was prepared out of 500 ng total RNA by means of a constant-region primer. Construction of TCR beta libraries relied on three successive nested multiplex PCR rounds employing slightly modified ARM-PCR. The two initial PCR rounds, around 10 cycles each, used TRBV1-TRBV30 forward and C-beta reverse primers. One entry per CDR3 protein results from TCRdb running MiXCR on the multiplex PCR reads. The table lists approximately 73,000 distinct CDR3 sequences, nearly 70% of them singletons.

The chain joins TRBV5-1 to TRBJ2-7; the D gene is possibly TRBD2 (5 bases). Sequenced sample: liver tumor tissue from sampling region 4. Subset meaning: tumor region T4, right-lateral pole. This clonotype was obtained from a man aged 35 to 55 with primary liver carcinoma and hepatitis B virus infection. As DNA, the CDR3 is TGCGCCAGCAGCTTTACGTGCGGGTCCTACGAGCAGTACTTC. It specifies CASSFTCGSYEQYF. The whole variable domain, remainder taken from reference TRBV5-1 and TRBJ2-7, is KAGVTQTPRYLIKTRGQQVTLSCSPISGHRSVSWYQQTPGQGLQFLFEYFSETQRNKGNFPGRFSGRQFSNSRSEMNVSTLELGDSALYLCASSFTCGSYEQYFGPGTRLTVT.